This T cell receptor (beta chain) was sequenced for a study of shared clonotypes between healthy human individuals. Findings and caveats of the study: Tissues were not sampled, only blood, and their repertoires likely differ. Clonotype sharing among donors was thought likely to change with sequencing depth.

Study processing details: Because ImmunoSEQ provided only junction sequences with no quality scores, the filtering differed. Sequenced by immunoSEQ multiplex PCR; TCRdb stores in-frame clones only, minus some. The D gene and trimming were derived from the DNA, and the V and J assignments and clone size from that table. The sample has 450,000 to 500,000 clones; approximately 82% are singletons. Worth noting for this clone: Its specificity is unknown.

This CDR3 is 15 amino acids long. The germline gives CDR1 SGHTA, CDR2 FQGNSA. V shed 5 bases and J 2 bases; nucleotides not matched to a gene: 4. The rearrangement links TRBV7-2 to TRBJ2-3; 10 bases are shared with TRBD2. This sequence originates from a woman between 40 and 55 years old in good health. Some clones in this sample may be carry-over from other donors' samples. What was sequenced was PBMCs. CDR3: CASSVSGRTTDTQYF. In DNA, the CDR3 is TGTGCCAGCAGCGTTAGCGGGAGGACCACAGATACGCAGTATTTT.